The 23 T cell receptor beta chains below come from one sample, sequenced in a study of blood T cell repertoires in COVID-19. Generated by immunoSEQ multiplex PCR, the TCRdb table keeps only in-frame clones and is missing some. Among some 270,000 clones listed, 75% to 90% were seen once. Sequencing used PBMCs or T cells enriched from blood (not recorded which). These receptors came from a woman aged 30 to 39 with acute COVID-19.

This chain joins TRBV4-1 and TRBJ2-7; 7 positions match TRBD1. The ends lost 0 bases at V and 2 bases at J; junction bases unmatched: 4. The CDR3 extends over 15 amino acids. Germline V CDR1 and CDR2: MGHRA, YSYEKL. This CDR3 reads CASSQERDRTYEQYF. The CDR3 coding sequence is TGCGCCAGCAGCCAAGAAAGGGACAGAACCTACGAGCAGTACTTC.

The V gene is TRBV6-7, the J gene TRBJ1-6, with TRBD1 as a possible D gene (6 bases). TRBV6-7 is reported as an ORF; its role is uncertain. The CDR3 is 18 amino acids. V was shortened by 1 base and J by 7 bases, with 20 bases between the two germline ends. CDR3 bases: TGTGCCAGCAGTTACTTCCCTCGCGAGGGGACACAGAATTCACCCCTCCACTTT. Translating it yields CASSYFPREGTQNSPLHF.

This clone was recorded only once. CDR3 in amino acids: CASSSAQGLWPQHF. The CDR3 DNA reads as TGTGCCAGCAGTTCCGCACAGGGGCTGTGGCCCCAGCATTTT. This chain connects TRBV28 to TRBJ1-5; 7 bases agree with TRBD1. Germline loops: CDR1 MDHEN, CDR2 SYDVKM. The CDR3 covers 14 residues. The junction had 9 bases not matched to a gene; V was cut back by 4 bases and J by 9 bases. Supplemented by reference TRBV28 and TRBJ1-5, the full variable domain reads DVKVTQSSRYLVKRTGEKVFLECVQDMDHENMFWYRQDPGLGLRLIYFSYDVKMKEKGDIPEGYSVSREKKERFSLILESASTNQTSMYLCASSSAQGLWPQHFGDGTRLSIL.

The chain uses TRBV5-4 and TRBJ2-1; D may be TRBD1 (5 bases). This CDR3 region has 15 residues. The germline CDR1 and CDR2 sequences are SGHNT and YYREEE (reference sequence). V lost 3 bases and J 4 bases, leaving 14 bases between the germline ends. The CDR3 DNA sequence: TGTGCCAGCAGCTCCTCACTGACAGCTTACAATGAGCAGTTCTTC. It specifies CASSSSLTAYNEQFF.

Only a few counts were recorded for this clone. V is TRBV4-2 and J is TRBJ2-5; TRBD2 aligns across 13 bases. The CDR3 is 15 amino acids. The V segment lost 4 bases and the J segment 6 bases; nucleotides outside the gene matches: 5. Germline CDR1 and CDR2: LGHNA and YNFKEQ. CDR3 sequence: CASSPQGLAGQTQYF. In nucleotides, the CDR3 is TGTGCCAGCAGCCCGCAGGGACTAGCGGGACAGACCCAGTACTTC.

V and J are TRBV29-1 and TRBJ2-6, with a weak D call TRBD2 (6 bases). In germline, CDR1 is SQVTM, CDR2 ANQGSEA. The CDR3 is 14 residues long. Trimming took off 4 bases at V and 3 bases at J, with 10 bases between the two ends. In nucleotides, the CDR3 is TGCAGCGTTGGTTGGGGAGGTGGGGCCAACGTCCTGACTTTC. It codes for CSVGWGGGANVLTF.

The chain employs TRBV28 and TRBJ2-7; D might be TRBD1 (5 bases). The CDR3 is made up of 15 amino acids. Germline loops: CDR1 MDHEN, CDR2 SYDVKM. Trimming cost V 0 bases and J 6 bases, with 15 bases left between them. CDR3 residues: CASSLWAGKIVEQYF. Written as DNA, the CDR3 is TGTGCCAGCAGTTTATGGGCAGGGAAAATCGTCGAGCAGTACTTC.

The chain joins TRBV4-3 to TRBJ1-4; a weak D match, TRBD1 (5 bases). Trimming shortened V by 0 bases and J by 8 bases, and 22 bases separated the two germline ends. The CDR3 is made up of 18 amino acids. Germline CDR1 is LGHNA and CDR2 is YSLEER. The CDR3 is CASSQESALVQGEEKLFF. CDR3 coding DNA: TGCGCCAGCAGCCAAGAATCCGCCCTTGTCCAGGGTGAGGAAAAACTGTTTTTT.

The rearrangement joins TRBV4-3 to TRBJ1-1; 8 nucleotides match TRBD1. The length of the CDR3 is 13 residues. The V segment lost 7 bases and the J segment 3 bases; nucleotides outside the gene matches: 4. The germline V gene has CDR1 LGHNA and CDR2 YSLEER. The CDR3 coding sequence is TGCGCCAGCAAGCCACAGGGGGACACTGAAGCTTTCTTT. It yields the protein CASKPQGDTEAFF.

Here the CDR3 reads CASSLAGDTEAFF. DNA of the CDR3: TGCGCCAGCAGCTTGGCGGGAGACACTGAAGCTTTCTTT. The rearrangement uses TRBV5-1 and TRBJ1-1; no definite D call. V dropped 0 bases and J dropped 3 bases, with 6 bases sitting between them. CDR1 SGHRS and CDR2 YFSETQ come from the germline V gene. The CDR3 runs to 13 residues. Filled out from reference TRBV5-1 and TRBJ1-1, the complete variable domain reads KAGVTQTPRYLIKTRGQQVTLSCSPISGHRSVSWYQQTPGQGLQFLFEYFSETQRNKGNFPGRFSGRQFSNSRSEMNVSTLELGDSALYLCASSLAGDTEAFFGQGTRLTVV.

The gene calls are TRBV4-3 and TRBJ1-2; D not resolved. Germline V gene sequence: CDR1 LGHNA, CDR2 YSLEER. This CDR3 region has 17 residues. V lost 0 bases and J lost 4, with 18 bases in between. CDR3 sequence (DNA): TGCGCCAGCAGCCAAGATCAGTCGGGAATCCTTGGCTATGGCTACACCTTC. Translated, it gives CASSQDQSGILGYGYTF.

The rearrangement uses TRBV4-1 and TRBJ2-1; TRBD2 matches 11 bases. CDR1 and CDR2 from the germline V gene are MGHRA and YSYEKL. This CDR3 region has 16 residues. V trimming: 4 bases; J trimming: 8 bases; junction bases outside the gene matches: 10. The CDR3 DNA sequence: TGCGCCAGCAGCCTAAACGTGGGACTAGCGGTCGATGAGCAGTTCTTC. Protein product: CASSLNVGLAVDEQFF.

The chain couples TRBV7-7 to TRBJ2-1, with TRBD2 matching 10 bases. Germline V gene data show CDR1 as SSHAT and CDR2 as FNYEAQ (reference sequence). Unmatched junction bases numbered 9, after V lost 4 bases and J lost 6 bases. The CDR3 covers 16 residues. The CDR3 here is CASSSNRTSGPNEQFF. CDR3 coding DNA: TGTGCCAGCAGCTCAAATCGGACTAGCGGTCCCAATGAGCAGTTCTTC.

The rearrangement uses TRBV19 and TRBJ1-2; 7 bases line up with TRBD1. Per the germline V gene, CDR1 is LNHDA and CDR2 is SQIVND (reference sequence). The CDR3 is made up of 13 amino acids. The junction had 9 bases not matched to a gene; V was cut back by 9 bases and J by 5 bases. CDR3 nucleotide sequence: TGTGCCAGCAATACCGGGACAGATTATGGCTACACCTTC. Translation gives CASNTGTDYGYTF.

The chain joins TRBV2 to TRBJ1-6, with 11 bases aligning to TRBD1. This CDR3 is built from 16 residues. Germline CDR1 is SNHLY and CDR2 is FYNNEI. The V and J ends lost 7 bases and 12 bases, in that order; junction bases with no gene match: 14. CDR3 sequence reads: CASIEDSGTGGLPLHF. The CDR3, as DNA: TGTGCCAGCATAGAAGATTCCGGGACAGGGGGTCTACCCCTCCACTTT.

The CDR3 nucleotides are TGTGCCAGCAGCTTAGTGGGACAGGGGTCCAGGGGCACCGGGGAGCTGTTTTTT. As protein: CASSLVGQGSRGTGELFF. V gene TRBV7-9 combines with J gene TRBJ2-2; 10 nucleotides line up with TRBD1. Germline V gene lookup returns CDR1 SEHNR and CDR2 FQNEAQ (reference sequence). V shed 1 base, J shed 4 bases, and the junction held 9 bases outside the gene matches. The CDR3 runs 18 residues.

The chain links TRBV7-6 to TRBJ2-2; tentative D call: TRBD2 (6 bases). The CDR3 is 15 residues long. Germline values: CDR1 SGHVS, CDR2 FNYEAQ. V lost 2 bases, J lost 4 bases, and 11 bases lay in between. CDR3 loop: CASSLRIAATGELFF. Written as DNA, the CDR3 is TGTGCCAGCAGCTTACGCATAGCGGCCACCGGGGAGCTGTTTTTT.

The genes are TRBV29-1 and TRBJ1-2; 8 nucleotides agree with TRBD1. The CDR3 has 14 amino acids. From germline, CDR1 is SQVTM and CDR2 ANQGSEA. The trim removed 0 bases at V and 2 bases at J, leaving 2 bases unmatched. CDR3 loop: CSVEDTGGNYGYTF. DNA of the CDR3: TGCAGCGTTGAAGATACAGGGGGGAACTATGGCTACACCTTC.

This clone was recorded once. The rearrangement joins TRBV5-1 to TRBJ2-1, with 7 bases aligning to TRBD2. CDR3 length: 14 residues. V gave up 4 bases and J gave up 6 bases; unmatched junction bases: 7. The germline V gene has CDR1 SGHRS and CDR2 YFSETQ. CDR3 in DNA: TGCGCCAGCAGCCCCGGACTAGAAGGCAATGAGCAGTTCTTC. This encodes CASSPGLEGNEQFF. Together with reference TRBV5-1 and TRBJ2-1, the CDR3 gives the full variable domain: KAGVTQTPRYLIKTRGQQVTLSCSPISGHRSVSWYQQTPGQGLQFLFEYFSETQRNKGNFPGRFSGRQFSNSRSEMNVSTLELGDSALYLCASSPGLEGNEQFFGPGTRLTVL.

This chain joins TRBV27 and TRBJ1-6; 7 bases align to TRBD1. Trimming cost V 5 bases and J 9 bases; bases outside gene matches: 4. Germline CDR1 MNHEY, CDR2 SMNVEV (reference sequence). The CDR3 is made up of 13 amino acids. CDR3 in DNA: TGTGCCAGCAGTCACGACAGGGTTTCACCCCTCCACTTT. Translating it yields CASSHDRVSPLHF.

The V and J genes are TRBV2 and TRBJ2-3; possibly TRBD2 for D (5 bases). CDR1 is SNHLY and CDR2 is FYNNEI in the germline V gene. This CDR3 region has 13 residues. The ends were cut back, 4 bases at V and 1 base at J, with 6 bases in the middle. The chain's CDR3 is CASSGTGTDTQYF. In DNA, the CDR3 is TGTGCCAGCAGTGGGACTGGCACAGATACGCAGTATTTT.

This rearrangement joins TRBV19 to TRBJ2-3; maybe TRBD2 (6 bases). Trimming shortened V by 0 bases and J by 3 bases, and 16 bases separated the two germline ends. The CDR3 is 17 amino acids. The V gene's germline CDR1 is LNHDA and CDR2 SQIVND (reference sequence). The CDR3 sequence: CASSIDGYGGMTDTQYF. The CDR3 bases are TGTGCCAGTAGTATAGATGGCTATGGGGGGATGACAGATACGCAGTATTTT. Together with reference TRBV19 and TRBJ2-3, the CDR3 gives the full variable domain: DGGITQSPKYLFRKEGQNVTLSCEQNLNHDAMYWYRQDPGQGLRLIYYSQIVNDFQKGDIAEGYSVSREKKESFPLTVTSAQKNPTAFYLCASSIDGYGGMTDTQYFGPGTRLTVL.

This chain connects TRBV19 to TRBJ1-2, with a tentative D call TRBD1 (6 bases). This CDR3 is 14 amino acids long. The germline CDR1 and CDR2 sequences are LNHDA and SQIVND (reference sequence). Trimming took 0 bases from V and 7 from J, leaving 12 bases between them. The DNA for the CDR3 is TGTGCCAGTAGTATAGAAGGGCAGGGGTCTGGCTACACCTTC. Amino acid sequence: CASSIEGQGSGYTF.